This T cell receptor beta chain was sequenced in a study of shared clonotypes between healthy human individuals. V lost 0 bases and J lost 0, with 6 bases in between. The CDR3 is made up of 14 amino acids. In germline, CDR1 is SGHVS, CDR2 FQNEAQ. Sequenced by immunoSEQ multiplex PCR; TCRdb stores in-frame clones only, minus some. The sample records around 990,000 clones, approximately 80% being singletons. From CD4+ cells came CD45RA+ naive and CD45RA-negative memory subsets. The clonotype comes from a man aged 18-30 years in good health. Some clones in this sample may be carry-over from other donors' samples. The chain employs TRBV7-8 and TRBJ2-7; D call uncertain. Sequenced sample: memory CD4+ T cells from PBMCs. Subset given: CD45RA-negative fraction. The CDR3 sequence: CASSLAASSYEQYF. CDR3 coding DNA: TGTGCCAGCAGCTTAGCGGCCAGCTCCTACGAGCAGTACTTC.